This T cell receptor (beta chain) derives from a study of pediatric ulcerative colitis. This clone was counted a few times. Assay: immunoSEQ multiplex PCR; the TCRdb copy retains only in-frame clones and omits some. The sample holds about 36,000 clones; around 73% are singletons and the top ten take about 0.73%. During colonoscopy, one to two rectal pinch biopsies were collected. CDR3 length equals 15 residues. Germline V gene sequence: CDR1 SGHTA, CDR2 FQGNSA. Trimming took off 1 base at V and 1 base at J, with 8 bases between the two ends. The source of this sequence is a boy aged 5-17 years with moderate ulcerative colitis. Sequenced material: gut tissue. J is TRBJ1-5 and V is TRBV7-2; no firm D call. In DNA, the CDR3 is TGTGCCAGCAGCTTAGGCCCTTGGAGCAATCAGCCCCAGCATTTT. Translation: CASSLGPWSNQPQHF.